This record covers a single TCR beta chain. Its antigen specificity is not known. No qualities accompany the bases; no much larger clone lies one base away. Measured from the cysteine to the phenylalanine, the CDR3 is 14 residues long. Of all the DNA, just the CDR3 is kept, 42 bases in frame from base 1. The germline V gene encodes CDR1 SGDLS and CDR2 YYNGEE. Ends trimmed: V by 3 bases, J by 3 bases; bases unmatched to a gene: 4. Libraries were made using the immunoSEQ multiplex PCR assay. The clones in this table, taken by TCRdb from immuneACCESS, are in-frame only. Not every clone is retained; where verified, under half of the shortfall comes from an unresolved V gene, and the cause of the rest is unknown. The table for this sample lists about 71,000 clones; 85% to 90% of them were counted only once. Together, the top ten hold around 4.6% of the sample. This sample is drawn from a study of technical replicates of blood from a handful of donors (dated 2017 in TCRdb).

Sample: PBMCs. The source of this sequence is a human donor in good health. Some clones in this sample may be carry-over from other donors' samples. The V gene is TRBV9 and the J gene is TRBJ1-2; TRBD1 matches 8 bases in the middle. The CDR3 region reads CASSDGQGDYGYTF. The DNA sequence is TGTGCCAGCAGCGACGGACAGGGAGACTATGGCTACACCTTC.